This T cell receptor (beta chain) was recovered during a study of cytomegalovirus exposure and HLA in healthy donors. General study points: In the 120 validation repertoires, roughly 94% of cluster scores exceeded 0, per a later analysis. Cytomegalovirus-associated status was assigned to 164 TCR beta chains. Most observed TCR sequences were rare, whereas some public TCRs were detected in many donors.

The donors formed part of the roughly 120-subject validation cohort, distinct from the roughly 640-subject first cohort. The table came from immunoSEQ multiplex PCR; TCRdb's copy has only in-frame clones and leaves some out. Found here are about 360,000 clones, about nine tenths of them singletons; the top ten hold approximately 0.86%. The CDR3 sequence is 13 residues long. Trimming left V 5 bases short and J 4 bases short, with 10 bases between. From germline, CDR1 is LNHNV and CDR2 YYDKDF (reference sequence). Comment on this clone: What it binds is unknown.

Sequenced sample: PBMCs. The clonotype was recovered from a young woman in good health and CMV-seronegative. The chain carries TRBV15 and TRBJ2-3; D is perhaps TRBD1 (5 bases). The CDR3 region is CATSASGPDTQYF. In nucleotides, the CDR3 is TGTGCCACCAGCGCCTCAGGGCCAGATACGCAGTATTTT.